The 3 T cell receptor beta chains reported below all come from one sample, sequenced in a study of cytomegalovirus exposure and HLA in healthy donors. PCR employed 60 Vbeta and 13 Jbeta primers. Produced via immunoSEQ multiplex PCR; TCRdb's table is partial and in-frame only. In the table there are 150,000 to 190,000 clones, roughly 80% of which are singletons. Sequenced input: PBMCs. These receptors came from a man aged 18 to 30 in good health and CMV-seronegative.

This chain connects TRBV6-5 to TRBJ1-2; unclear D gene. From germline, CDR1 is MNHEY and CDR2 SVGAGI. This CDR3 has 15 amino acids. The germline V and J ends were trimmed by 0 bases and 8 bases, with 16 bases remaining between them. As DNA, the CDR3 is TGTGCCAGCAGTTACTCGGTTGGAGAGTCGGAGGGCTACACCTTC. It translates to CASSYSVGESEGYTF.

This clone was recorded a few times. V and J are TRBV11-2 and TRBJ2-1, with 7 bases matching TRBD1. Germline CDR1 SGHAT, CDR2 FQNNGV. CDR3 length: 14 amino acids. The junction had 5 bases not matched to a gene; V was cut back by 5 bases and J by 4 bases. The CDR3 is CASSPRDSYNEQFF. In DNA, the CDR3 is TGTGCCAGCAGCCCCCGGGACAGTTACAATGAGCAGTTCTTC.

The V gene is TRBV19, the J gene TRBJ2-5; 15 bases line up with TRBD2. Germline lookup yields CDR1 LNHDA and CDR2 SQIVND (reference sequence). Trimming removed 6 bases from V and 5 bases from J; junction bases left unmatched: 10. This CDR3 has 17 residues. The CDR3 DNA sequence: TGTGCCAGTAGCCCCGGACTAGCGGGAGGGCCCGGGGAGACCCAGTACTTC. This translates into CASSPGLAGGPGETQYF.